Shown below are 20 T cell receptor beta chains from a single sample sequenced in a study of blood T cell repertoires in COVID-19. Clones were read by immunoSEQ multiplex PCR, and TCRdb kept only the in-frame ones, dropping some. The table lists about 200,000 clones, about three quarters of them singletons, with around 6% in the top ten. Sequenced: peripheral blood. The source of these receptors is a woman in her 70s with acute or convalescent COVID-19.

The chain uses TRBV2 and TRBJ1-5, with D hard to call. The V end lost 2 bases, the J end lost 6 bases, and 17 bases lay between the germline ends. Germline CDR1 is SNHLY and CDR2 is FYNNEI. The CDR3 has 16 residues. Here the CDR3 reads CASSEIGRFSGQPQHF. In DNA form, the CDR3 reads TGTGCCAGCAGTGAAATAGGGAGGTTTAGTGGTCAGCCCCAGCATTTT.

This chain uses TRBV5-1 with TRBJ2-2; 7 bases match TRBD1. J was trimmed by 3 bases and V by 1 base; bases with no gene match: 3. This CDR3 region has 15 residues. The germline CDR1 and CDR2 sequences are SGHRS and YFSETQ. The chain's CDR3 is CASSLTGADTGELFF. CDR3 nucleotides: TGCGCCAGCAGCTTGACAGGGGCCGACACCGGGGAGCTGTTTTTT.

This clone was detected only a few times. The rearrangement joins TRBV15 to TRBJ1-1; weak D call: TRBD1 (6 bases). The V end was cut by 5 bases, the J end by 8 bases, with 18 bases between. The CDR3 sequence is 14 residues long. CDR1 LNHNV and CDR2 YYDKDF come from the germline V gene (reference sequence). The CDR3 sequence is CATSGGGTRVEAFF. The CDR3, as DNA: TGTGCCACCAGCGGGGGGGGCACTCGGGTCGAAGCTTTCTTT.

This clone was counted a single time. The chain uses TRBV27 and TRBJ2-7; 9 bases map to TRBD1. The trim removed 7 bases at V and 4 bases at J, leaving 8 bases unmatched. The CDR3 consists of 14 residues. In germline, CDR1 is MNHEY, CDR2 SMNVEV (reference sequence). The CDR3 sequence is CASKYRDRAYEQYF. The DNA of the CDR3 is TGTGCCAGCAAATACCGGGACAGGGCTTACGAGCAGTACTTC.

The chain recombines TRBV7-6 with TRBJ1-5, with TRBD1 as a possible D gene (6 bases). The CDR3 has 16 residues. V gave up 6 bases and J gave up 2 bases, with 17 bases separating them. Germline loops: CDR1 SGHVS, CDR2 FNYEAQ. The CDR3 reads CASSSPQGKGNQPQHF. In DNA, the CDR3 is TGTGCCAGCAGTAGTCCCCAGGGGAAGGGCAATCAGCCCCAGCATTTT.

The J gene is TRBJ2-7, the V gene TRBV6-6; TRBD1 matches 7 bases. V shed 5 bases, J shed 3 bases, and the junction held 4 bases outside the gene matches. Germline V gives CDR1 MNHNY, CDR2 SVGAGI (reference sequence). The CDR3 extends over 13 amino acids. Here the CDR3 DNA reads TGTGCCAGCAGTCCCGACAGGGACTACGAGCAGTACTTC. Translating gives CASSPDRDYEQYF.

The chain uses TRBV19 and TRBJ1-3; D perhaps matches TRBD1 (5 bases). The CDR3 extends over 17 amino acids. Trimming pared 3 bases from V and 0 bases from J, leaving 15 bases between. CDR1 and CDR2 from the germline V gene are LNHDA and SQIVND (reference sequence). The CDR3 coding sequence is TGTGCCAGTAGTATTCAGGTGGGACTGAGCTCTGGAAACACCATATATTTT. Protein sequence: CASSIQVGLSSGNTIYF.

The CDR3 spells CASSLEAGNQPQHF. CDR3 DNA: TGCGCCAGCAGCTTGGAGGCAGGTAATCAGCCCCAGCATTTT. This chain joins TRBV5-1 and TRBJ1-5; no clear D gene. The CDR3 has 14 residues. V was trimmed by 0 bases and J by 4 bases, leaving 8 bases between them. Looked up from germline, CDR1 is SGHRS and CDR2 is YFSETQ.

The V and J genes are TRBV6-6 and TRBJ1-5; 8 bases match TRBD1. Per the germline V gene, CDR1 is MNHNY and CDR2 is SVGAGI (reference sequence). This CDR3 has 14 amino acids. V lost 9 bases and J lost 2; bases outside the gene matches: 6. This CDR3 reads CASKTGVGNQPQHF. CDR3 DNA sequence: TGTGCCAGTAAGACAGGGGTTGGCAATCAGCCCCAGCATTTT.

The chain is built from TRBV5-4 and TRBJ2-5, with D uncertain. Germline V gene data show CDR1 as SGHNT and CDR2 as YYREEE (reference sequence). The CDR3 length is 13 residues. V was trimmed by 0 bases and J by 5 bases, leaving 8 bases between them. CDR3: CASSLDSPETQYF. The CDR3 DNA reads as TGTGCCAGCAGCTTGGATAGCCCCGAGACCCAGTACTTC.

The chain links TRBV27 to TRBJ1-2; TRBD1 is a possible D gene (6 bases). With 5 bases removed from V and 4 bases from J, the gap between germline ends came to 14 bases. The V gene's germline CDR1 is MNHEY and CDR2 SMNVEV (reference sequence). The CDR3 contains 14 residues. The CDR3 spells CASSKGQYIYGYTF. The CDR3 region has the DNA TGTGCCAGCAGTAAAGGACAGTACATCTATGGCTACACCTTC.

This chain links TRBV7-8 with TRBJ1-2; 7 positions match TRBD1. Germline CDR1 is SGHVS and CDR2 is FQNEAQ. Losses at the gene ends were 0 bases for V and 3 bases for J; bases not matched to a gene: 7. The CDR3 consists of 16 residues. The CDR3: CASSLATGQGDYGYTF. The CDR3, as DNA: TGTGCCAGCAGCTTAGCGACAGGGCAGGGGGACTATGGCTACACCTTC.

The V gene is TRBV18, the J gene TRBJ1-1, with D hard to call. Trimming shortened V by 4 bases and J by 4 bases, and 16 bases separated the two germline ends. This CDR3 is built from 15 residues. CDR1 KGHSH and CDR2 LQKENI come from the germline V gene. The CDR3 loop is CASSLLDPLATEAFF. In nucleotides, the CDR3 is TGTGCCAGCTCACTACTAGACCCGCTGGCCACTGAAGCTTTCTTT.

V usage is TRBV6-2 or TRBV6-3 and J usage is TRBJ1-1, with D possibly being TRBD1 (6 bases). CDR1 and CDR2 from the germline V gene are MNHEY and SVGEGT. V was clipped by 5 bases and J by 0 bases, with 16 bases between them. The CDR3 sequence is 16 residues long. The CDR3 DNA reads as TGTGCCAGCAGTCTGGCAGGGGAAGAAATGAACACTGAAGCTTTCTTT. Protein product: CASSLAGEEMNTEAFF.

The V call is TRBV5-1, the J call TRBJ2-3; the match to TRBD1 covers 8 bases. V dropped 4 bases and J dropped 5; count of bases not matched to a gene: 9. Germline CDR1 SGHRS, CDR2 YFSETQ. The CDR3 length is 15 residues. CDR3 in amino acids: CASSPLTGVRDTQYF. In nucleotides, the CDR3 is TGCGCCAGCAGCCCGCTGACAGGGGTTAGAGATACGCAGTATTTT.

The J gene is TRBJ2-1, the V gene TRBV5-1; 10 positions agree with TRBD1. The CDR3 spans 14 residues. Germline loops: CDR1 SGHRS, CDR2 YFSETQ. With 4 bases clipped from V and 8 bases from J, the junction kept 6 bases outside the gene matches. In DNA form, the CDR3 reads TGCGCCAGCAGCCGCTTGACAGGGGGCTATGAGCAGTTCTTC. It translates to CASSRLTGGYEQFF.

A single count supports this clone. CDR3 sequence reads: CASSRTGTEAFF. Here the CDR3 DNA reads TGTGCCAGCAGCCGGACAGGGACTGAAGCTTTCTTT. This chain connects TRBV3-1 (or the pseudogene TRBV3-2) to TRBJ1-1, with 8 bases lining up with TRBD1. V shed 4 bases and J 5 bases; nucleotides not matched to a gene: 0. Germline V lookup: CDR1 LGHDT, CDR2 YNNKEL (reference sequence). The CDR3 runs 12 residues.

V usage is TRBV29-1 and J usage is TRBJ1-2; 7 bases map to TRBD1. V trimming: 4 bases; J trimming: 4 bases; junction bases outside the gene matches: 15. The CDR3 is 16 amino acids. The germline gives CDR1 SQVTM, CDR2 ANQGSEA. CDR3 sequence (DNA): TGCAGCGTTGCGGTCGCGACAGGGCCCACTGGCTATGGCTACACCTTC. Translated: CSVAVATGPTGYGYTF.

The chain combines TRBV30 with TRBJ1-3; 10 positions match TRBD1. The CDR3 covers 14 residues. V was pared by 5 bases and J by 2 bases, with 3 bases of the junction left unmatched. CDR1 is GTSNPN, CDR2 SVGIG, per germline (reference sequence). CDR3 DNA sequence: TGTGCCTGGGCCGGGACAGGGGCTGGAAACACCATATATTTT. Translation gives CAWAGTGAGNTIYF.

The gene calls are TRBV6-6 and TRBJ2-7, with TRBD1 identical over 11 bases. Germline CDR1 MNHNY, CDR2 SVGAGI (reference sequence). This CDR3 has 16 residues. Trimming at V came to 1 base and at J to 4 bases, leaving 6 bases not matched to a gene. CDR3 loop: CASSYWTGTGGYEQYF. CDR3 DNA sequence: TGTGCCAGCAGTTACTGGACCGGGACAGGGGGGTACGAGCAGTACTTC.